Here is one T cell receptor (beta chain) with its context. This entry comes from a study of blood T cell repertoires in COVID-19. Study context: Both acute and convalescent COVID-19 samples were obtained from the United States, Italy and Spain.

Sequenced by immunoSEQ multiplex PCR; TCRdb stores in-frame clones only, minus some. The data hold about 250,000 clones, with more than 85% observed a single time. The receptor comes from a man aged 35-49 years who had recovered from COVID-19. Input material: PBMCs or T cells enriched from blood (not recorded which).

The CDR3: CASSSILESGTDTQYF. CDR3 DNA sequence: TGTGCCAGCAGCTCGATACTGGAGTCTGGCACAGATACGCAGTATTTT. The chain combines TRBV7-8 with TRBJ2-3; no clear D. This CDR3 spans 16 amino acids. Germline V lookup: CDR1 SGHVS, CDR2 FQNEAQ. Trimming took off 4 bases at V and 1 base at J, with 15 bases between the two ends.